The sequence of this T cell receptor beta chain was determined in a study of blood T cell repertoires in COVID-19. The method was immunoSEQ multiplex PCR; TCRdb's version includes in-frame clones alone and lacks a portion of them. This sample yields around 65,000 clones, of which just under 80% are seen a single time; around 47% belongs to the top ten. Material: peripheral blood. This clonotype originated in a human donor in a cohort sampled during active COVID-19.

CDR3 DNA: TGCGCCAGCAGCCAAGAAGTAGCGGGGGGGCCGACCGGGGAGCTGTTTTTT. Residues: CASSQEVAGGPTGELFF. The chain is built from TRBV4-1 and TRBJ2-2; 11 bases line up with TRBD2. CDR1 MGHRA and CDR2 YSYEKL come from the germline V gene. Unmatched junction bases numbered 5, after V lost 0 bases and J lost 5 bases. The CDR3 runs 17 residues.